This is a list of T cell receptor beta chains from one sample in a study of shared clonotypes between healthy human individuals. Sequencing was performed with immunoSEQ multiplex PCR; in TCRdb, only in-frame clones are kept and a portion is missing. The sample holds some 350,000 clones, 74% seen once. Sequencing was performed on memory CD4+ T cells sorted from blood. The source of these receptors is a man aged 25 to 40 in good health. Each CDR3 is given without its conserved first and last residue. Fields, in order: V gene, clone size, J gene, CDR3 protein. Expanded clones get a size class; other rows say once, few or many, or leave the size out.

TRBV4-3	.	TRBJ2-5	ASSQGGWETQY
TRBV5-1	.	TRBJ2-3	ASSLAQGAQGQY
TRBV28	.	TRBJ2-3	ASSISTDTQY
TRBV10-3	.	TRBJ1-2	ATGGQENLNYGYT
TRBV7-2	.	TRBJ2-1	ASSLANKLRYNEQF
TRBV7-2	few	TRBJ1-5	ASSLLLSNQPQH
TRBV29-1	.	TRBJ1-4	SVGQATNEKLF
TRBV30	few	TRBJ1-1	AWSAQGGSF
TRBV6-1	.	TRBJ2-7	ASSEDYPGQGVGEQY
TRBV5-1	.	TRBJ1-5	ASSLTGHQPQH
TRBV28	.	TRBJ2-1	ASGLETAGGEGRAYNEQF
TRBV7-8	.	TRBJ2-1	ASSLLAGGIGNEQF
TRBV5-8	.	TRBJ2-6	ASSGDTWTLSGANVLT
TRBV28	medium-sized	TRBJ1-1	ASRHWQINTEAF
TRBV27	.	TRBJ2-6	ASVGQDPFSGANVLT
TRBV5-1	.	TRBJ1-1	ASSFKGQNTEAF
TRBV7-9	.	TRBJ2-1	ASSQRSGRGDEQF
TRBV6-1	once	.	ASLYPGTIPNEQF
TRBV6-6	.	TRBJ2-4	ASTGGGGPKNIQY
TRBV4-3	.	TRBJ2-2	ASSQEWEGELF
TRBV25-1	.	TRBJ2-7	ASSIAGTFYEQY
TRBV28	.	TRBJ1-1	ASSSPSATEAF